This T cell receptor (beta chain) was captured by sequencing in a study of T cell repertoires in cytomegalovirus infection. One entry per CDR3 protein, called by TCRdb with MiXCR from the reads. The data contain some 590,000 distinct CDR3 sequences, about 40% of them singletons. As for this clonotype: No antigen is known for it.

The receptor comes from a human donor in good health (CMV status not recorded). Some clones in this sample may be carry-over from other donors' samples. Sequencing was performed on cultured PBMCs, taken from culture after CMV antigen stimulation.

Here the CDR3 reads CASSEARQNQETQYF. CDR3 bases: TGTGCCAGCAGTGAAGCGCGACAGAACCAAGAGACCCAGTACTTC. This chain connects TRBV2 to TRBJ2-5; TRBD1 is a possible D gene (5 bases). Germline V gene sequence: CDR1 SNHLY, CDR2 FYNNEI. V was cut by 0 bases and J by 0 bases, with 8 bases left in between. The CDR3 has 15 amino acids. Complete variable domain (other parts from reference TRBV2 and TRBJ2-5): EPEVTQTPSHQVTQMGQEVILRCVPISNHLYFYWYRQILGQKVEFLVSFYNNEISEKSEIFDDQFSVERPDGSNFTLKIRSTKLEDSAMYFCASSEARQNQETQYFGPGTRLLVL.